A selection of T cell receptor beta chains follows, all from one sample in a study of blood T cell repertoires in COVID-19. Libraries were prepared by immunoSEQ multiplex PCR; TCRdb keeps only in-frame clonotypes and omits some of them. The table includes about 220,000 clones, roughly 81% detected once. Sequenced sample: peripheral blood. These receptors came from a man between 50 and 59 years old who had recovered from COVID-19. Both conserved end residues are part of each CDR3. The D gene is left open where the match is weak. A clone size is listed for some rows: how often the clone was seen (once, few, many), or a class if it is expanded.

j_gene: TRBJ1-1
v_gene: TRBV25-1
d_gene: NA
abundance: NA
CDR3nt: TGTGCCAGCAGGGGGGCAGGACCCAACACTGAAGCTTTCTTT
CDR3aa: CASRGAGPNTEAFF

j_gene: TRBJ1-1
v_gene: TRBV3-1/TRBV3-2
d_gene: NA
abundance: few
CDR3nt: TGTGCCAGCAGCCATAAGAACACTGAAGCTTTCTTT
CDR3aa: CASSHKNTEAFF

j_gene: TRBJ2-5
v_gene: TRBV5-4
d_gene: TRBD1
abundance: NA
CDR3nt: TGTGCCAGCAGCCAGAGGACAGGGGTGTTTCGGGAGACCCAGTACTTC
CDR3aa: CASSQRTGVFRETQYF

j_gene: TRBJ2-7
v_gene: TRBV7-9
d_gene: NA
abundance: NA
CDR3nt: TGTGCCAGCAGCTTAGCCTGGGGGGACGAGCAGTACTTC
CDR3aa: CASSLAWGDEQYF

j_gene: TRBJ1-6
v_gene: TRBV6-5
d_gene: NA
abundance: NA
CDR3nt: TGTGCCAGCACCCAGGGTCGTTCACCCCTCCACTTT
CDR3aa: CASTQGRSPLHF

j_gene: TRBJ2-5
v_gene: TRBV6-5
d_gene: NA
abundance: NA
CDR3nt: TGTGCCGGAGGTTGGGTAAAGACCCAGTACTTC
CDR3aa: CAGGWVKTQYF

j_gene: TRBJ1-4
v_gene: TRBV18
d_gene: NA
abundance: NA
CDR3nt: TGTGCCAGCTCACCAAGGGGCCCCAATGAAAAACTGTTTTTT
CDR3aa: CASSPRGPNEKLFF

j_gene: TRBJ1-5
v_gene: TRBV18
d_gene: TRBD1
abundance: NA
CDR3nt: TGTGCCAGCTCACTCAGGACAGGGGATCAGCCCCAGCATTTT
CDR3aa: CASSLRTGDQPQHF

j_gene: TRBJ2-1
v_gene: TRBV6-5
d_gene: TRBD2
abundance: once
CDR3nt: TGTGCCAGCAGCCCCCCCGCGGGAGGGACTGAGCAGTTCTTC
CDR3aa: CASSPPAGGTEQFF

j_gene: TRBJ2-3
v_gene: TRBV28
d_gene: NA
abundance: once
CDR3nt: TGTGCCAGCGGAGGAGCGGCCAGGGATACGCAGTATTTT
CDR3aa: CASGGAARDTQYF

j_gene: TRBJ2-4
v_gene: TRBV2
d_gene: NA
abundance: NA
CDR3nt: TGTGCCAGCAGGGCCCAGGGTGGCAAAAACATTCAGTACTTC
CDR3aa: CASRAQGGKNIQYF

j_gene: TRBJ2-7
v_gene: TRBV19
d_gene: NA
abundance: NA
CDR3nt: TGTGCCAGTAGTACGGGGGAACCGGGAAGGGTCTACGAGCAGTACTTC
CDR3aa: CASSTGEPGRVYEQYF

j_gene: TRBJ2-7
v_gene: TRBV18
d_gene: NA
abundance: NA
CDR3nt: TGTGCCAGCTCACCAGCGGGTTCCGCCTACGAGCAGTACTTC
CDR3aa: CASSPAGSAYEQYF

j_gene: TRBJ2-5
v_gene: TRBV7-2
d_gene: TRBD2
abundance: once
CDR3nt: TGTGCCAGCAGCTTAGCTTGGCTAGCGGGAGGAGAGACCCAGTACTTC
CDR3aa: CASSLAWLAGGETQYF

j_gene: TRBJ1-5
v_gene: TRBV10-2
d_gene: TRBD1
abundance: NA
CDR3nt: TGCGCCAGCAGTGAGTCTGGGACAGGGGTTCAGCCCCAGCATTTT
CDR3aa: CASSESGTGVQPQHF

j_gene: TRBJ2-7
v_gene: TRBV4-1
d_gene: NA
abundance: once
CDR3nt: TGCGCCAGCAGGGCTGGTGATGCGGGCCTGTACGAGCAGTACTTC
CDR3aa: CASRAGDAGLYEQYF

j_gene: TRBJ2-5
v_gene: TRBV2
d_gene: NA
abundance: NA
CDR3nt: TGTGCCAGCAGGGGGTGGGGCCCCGGGGAGACCCAGTACTTC
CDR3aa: CASRGWGPGETQYF